The clone carrying this T cell receptor beta chain was picked up a small number of times. Its antigen is undetermined. This sample is drawn from a study of CD8 T cells in ankylosing spondylitis. Study-level findings and limits: Before this, some motif variants had been reported in reactive arthritis synovial fluid and blood.

As the method for making TCR beta libraries, quantitative 5'-RACE with molecular barcodes was used. Using its own MiXCR run on the 5' RACE reads, TCRdb lists one record per CDR3 protein. The table shows 250,000 to 350,000 distinct CDR3 sequences, with 15% to 20% occurring only once. This CDR3 region has 16 residues. Trimming took 7 bases from V and 0 from J, leaving 19 bases between them. The germline CDR1 and CDR2 sequences are SGHKS and YYEKEE (reference sequence). Sequenced sample: blood, either unsorted or a sorted T cell fraction (not recorded which). The clonotype comes from a male donor with ankylosing spondylitis or in good health (not recorded which). This sequence joins TRBV5-5 and TRBJ1-1, with D maybe TRBD1 (5 bases). CDR3 nucleotide sequence: TGTGCCAGCTGTCCGGACACAGCCATGGTGAACACTGAAGCTTTCTTT. Protein product: CASCPDTAMVNTEAFF.